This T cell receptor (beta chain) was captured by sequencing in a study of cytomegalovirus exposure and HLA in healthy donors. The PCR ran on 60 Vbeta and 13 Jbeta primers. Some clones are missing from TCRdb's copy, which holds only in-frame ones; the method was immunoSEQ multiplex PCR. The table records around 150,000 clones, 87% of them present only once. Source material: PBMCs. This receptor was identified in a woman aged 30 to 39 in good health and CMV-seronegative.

CDR3 region: CAWSVADNQPQHF. In DNA form, the CDR3 reads TGTGCCTGGAGTGTAGCGGATAATCAGCCCCAGCATTTT. The chain uses TRBV30 and TRBJ1-5; D is undetermined. V was clipped by 0 bases and J by 4 bases, with 7 bases between them. Per the germline V gene, CDR1 is GTSNPN and CDR2 is SVGIG (reference sequence). CDR3 length: 13 residues.